These 6 T cell receptor beta chains came from one sample sequenced in a study of T cell changes during pregnancy in multiple sclerosis. Using immunoSEQ multiplex PCR, the repertoire was profiled, and TCRdb retains in-frame clones only, with some absent. The table has tens of thousands of clones, roughly 92% seen once; the top ten hold just under 1%. The sequencing used peripheral blood, collected after pregnancy. The receptor set was obtained from a female donor with multiple sclerosis, enrolled in a pregnancy study.

This chain links TRBV28 with TRBJ1-2; the match to TRBD1 covers 9 bases. Germline V CDR1 and CDR2: MDHEN, SYDVKM. V shed 6 bases, J shed 8 bases, and the junction held 7 bases outside the gene matches. This CDR3 comprises 13 residues. CDR3 coding DNA: TGTGCCAGCAGGCCGGGACAGGGACGGGGCTACACCTTC. Translated, it gives CASRPGQGRGYTF.

This chain joins TRBV15 and TRBJ2-3; TRBD2 is a possible D gene (7 bases). Looked up from germline, CDR1 is LNHNV and CDR2 is YYDKDF (reference sequence). This CDR3 contains 17 residues. The V end lost 1 base, the J end lost 6 bases, and 20 bases lay between the germline ends. CDR3 amino acids: CATSRVGGLTGSDTQYF. Here the CDR3 DNA reads TGTGCCACCAGCAGAGTGGGGGGGCTCACAGGTTCGGATACGCAGTATTTT.

The chain recombines TRBV7-2 with TRBJ1-2, with D perhaps matching TRBD1 (5 bases). The CDR3 runs to 18 residues. The germline gives CDR1 SGHTA, CDR2 FQGNSA. V lost 2 bases, J lost 0 bases, and 19 bases lay in between. CDR3 sequence (DNA): TGTGCCAGCAGCTTAAATCGGATGAGCGGGGCAACTAACTATGGCTACACCTTC. It codes for CASSLNRMSGATNYGYTF. Using reference TRBV7-2 and TRBJ1-2 for the parts outside the CDR3, the full variable domain is GAGVSQSPSNKVTEKGKDVELRCDPISGHTALYWYRQSLGQGLEFLIYFQGNSAPDKSGLPSDRFSAERTGGSVSTLTIQRTQQEDSAVYLCASSLNRMSGATNYGYTFGSGTRLTVV.

This chain uses TRBV7-9 with TRBJ1-1, with TRBD1 matching over 8 bases. There are 16 residues in the CDR3. The J segment lost 5 bases and the V segment lost 2 bases, leaving 10 bases of the junction unmatched. The V gene's germline CDR1 is SEHNR and CDR2 FQNEAQ (reference sequence). The CDR3 protein is CASSLWSTGGGTEAFF. The CDR3 DNA sequence: TGTGCCAGCAGCTTATGGAGTACAGGGGGGGGAACTGAAGCTTTCTTT.

The V gene is TRBV6-1, the J gene TRBJ1-5; TRBD1 matches at 8 bases. The CDR3 spans 14 residues. The V and J ends lost 8 bases and 6 bases, in that order; junction bases with no gene match: 9. Germline V gene lookup returns CDR1 MNHNS and CDR2 SASEGT. CDR3 sequence reads: CASGTGGTAQPQHF. CDR3 in DNA: TGTGCCAGCGGGACAGGAGGGACGGCTCAGCCCCAGCATTTT.

The chain carries TRBV18 and TRBJ2-5; D might be TRBD1 (5 bases). The CDR3 covers 14 residues. Germline V CDR1 and CDR2: KGHSH, LQKENI. Trimming removed 2 bases from V and 2 bases from J, with 9 bases in between. The CDR3: CASSPYDRQETQYF. The CDR3 nucleotides are TGTGCCAGCTCACCATATGACAGACAAGAGACCCAGTACTTC.